The 21 T cell receptor beta chains in this list originate from one sample, sequenced in a study of blood T cell repertoires in COVID-19. Data came from immunoSEQ multiplex PCR; TCRdb stores just in-frame clones and leaves some out. The data show approximately 400,000 clones, about 91% seen once. Sequenced: peripheral blood. The origin of the receptors is a woman in her forties or fifties with COVID-19, enrolled during active disease.

The rearrangement joins TRBV3-1 (or the pseudogene TRBV3-2) to TRBJ1-1; D may be TRBD1 (6 bases). This CDR3 is built from 14 residues. The germline CDR1 and CDR2 sequences are LGHDT and YNNKEL (reference sequence). V lost 1 base and J 6 bases, leaving 12 bases between the germline ends. The CDR3 nucleotides read TGTGCCAGCAGCCAAGCTTTTTCAGGGGCTGAAGCTTTCTTT. Protein sequence: CASSQAFSGAEAFF.

The rearrangement joins TRBV27 to TRBJ1-5, with D uncertain. Trimming left V 4 bases short and J 4 bases short, with 17 bases between. CDR1 is MNHEY, CDR2 SMNVEV, per germline (reference sequence). This CDR3 comprises 16 residues. CDR3 in DNA: TGTGCCAGCAGTTCATTTCCAGGAGGGTGGAATCAGCCCCAGCATTTT. Its translation is CASSSFPGGWNQPQHF.

The DNA of the CDR3 is TGTGCCAGTACCGTGCAAGCAGGGGAACTTGGGTATGGCTACACCTTC. It codes for CASTVQAGELGYGYTF. The chain has TRBV19 and TRBJ1-2, with D tentatively TRBD1 (6 bases). This CDR3 has 16 residues. V was trimmed by 7 bases and J by 5 bases, leaving 23 bases between them. CDR1 is LNHDA, CDR2 SQIVND, per germline (reference sequence). Together with reference TRBV19 and TRBJ1-2, the CDR3 gives the full variable domain: DGGITQSPKYLFRKEGQNVTLSCEQNLNHDAMYWYRQDPGQGLRLIYYSQIVNDFQKGDIAEGYSVSREKKESFPLTVTSAQKNPTAFYLCASTVQAGELGYGYTFGSGTRLTVV.

This clone was counted a single time. The rearrangement joins TRBV5-1 to TRBJ2-7; 8 positions agree with TRBD2. The CDR3 is made up of 15 amino acids. V lost 0 bases, J lost 1 base, and 3 bases stayed unmatched. Germline lookup yields CDR1 SGHRS and CDR2 YFSETQ. CDR3 protein: CASSLVAGGSYEQYF. The CDR3 DNA sequence: TGCGCCAGCAGCTTGGTGGCGGGGGGATCCTACGAGCAGTACTTC.

The V and J genes are TRBV5-4 and TRBJ2-6, with 8 bases lining up with TRBD1. CDR1 and CDR2 from the germline V gene are SGHNT and YYREEE (reference sequence). V gave up 4 bases and J gave up 2 bases; unmatched junction bases: 8. The length of the CDR3 is 17 residues. In DNA form, the CDR3 reads TGTGCCAGCAGCAGGGGACAGGCCAACCCTGGGGCCAACGTCCTGACTTTC. Translating gives CASSRGQANPGANVLTF.

The chain joins TRBV5-4 to TRBJ2-4; possibly TRBD2 for D (6 bases). Looked up from germline, CDR1 is SGHNT and CDR2 is YYREEE (reference sequence). Trimming stripped 5 bases from V and 1 base from J, with 13 bases between. This CDR3 has 15 residues. CDR3 region: CASRPGGVAKNIQYF. Written as DNA, the CDR3 is TGTGCCAGCAGACCCGGAGGGGTTGCCAAAAACATTCAGTACTTC.

The rearrangement joins TRBV27 to TRBJ2-5; weak D call: TRBD2 (5 bases). Germline loops: CDR1 MNHEY, CDR2 SMNVEV (reference sequence). The CDR3 spans 12 residues. The V gene lost 8 bases and the J gene lost 0 bases, with 7 bases spanning the gap. For the CDR3, the DNA is TGTGCCAGCTCGGACTACCAAGAGACCCAGTACTTC. This translates into CASSDYQETQYF.

The CDR3 nucleotides read TGTGCCAGCAGTGAAGTCGCGGGGGTCCTAGGGGAGCAGTACTTC. Amino acids: CASSEVAGVLGEQYF. V is TRBV6-1 and J is TRBJ2-7; 7 bases match TRBD2. V dropped 1 base and J dropped 7; count of bases not matched to a gene: 10. Per germline, CDR1 MNHNS and CDR2 SASEGT. This CDR3 is built from 15 residues.

This clone was seen just once. The rearrangement links TRBV9 to TRBJ2-3; TRBD2 agrees at 16 bases. The V gene's germline CDR1 is SGDLS and CDR2 YYNGEE. V was pared by 3 bases and J by 2 bases, with 6 bases of the junction left unmatched. The CDR3 length is 18 residues. The CDR3 DNA is TGTGCCAGCAGCGGACCGGGGACTAGCGGGGGGGTCACAGATACGCAGTATTTT. Its translation: CASSGPGTSGGVTDTQYF.

The rearrangement uses TRBV5-1 and TRBJ2-1, with 7 bases aligning to TRBD1. The length of the CDR3 is 15 residues. Trimming at V came to 1 base and at J to 4 bases, leaving 5 bases not matched to a gene. The germline CDR1 and CDR2 sequences are SGHRS and YFSETQ. This CDR3 is CASSLSPGGYNEQFF. The CDR3 region has the DNA TGCGCCAGCAGCTTGTCTCCAGGGGGTTACAATGAGCAGTTCTTC.

V gene TRBV5-4 combines with J gene TRBJ2-7; TRBD2 aligns across 13 bases. With V trimmed by 4 bases and J by 3 bases, 4 bases remained unmatched. There are 15 residues in the CDR3. Germline CDR1 SGHNT, CDR2 YYREEE (reference sequence). The CDR3 DNA reads TGTGCCAGCAGCCCACGGACTAGCGGGGGCTACGAGCAGTACTTC. It codes for CASSPRTSGGYEQYF.

This chain links TRBV5-5 with TRBJ1-2; D possibly corresponds to TRBD1 (6 bases). Germline V CDR1 and CDR2: SGHKS, YYEKEE (reference sequence). V was pared by 4 bases and J by 5 bases, with 21 bases between. The CDR3 runs 16 residues. The CDR3 protein is CASSPSSLKTGYGYTF. CDR3 DNA sequence: TGTGCCAGCAGCCCCTCCTCCCTGAAAACAGGGTATGGCTACACCTTC.

This chain joins TRBV19 and TRBJ2-7; possibly TRBD1 for D (6 bases). V was pared by 7 bases and J by 8 bases, with 24 bases between. Germline CDR1 and CDR2: LNHDA and SQIVND (reference sequence). CDR3 length: 15 residues. As DNA, the CDR3 is TGTGCCAGTACCCCCGGACAGTCCCAGTTAGGGAAGCAGTACTTC. Its translation: CASTPGQSQLGKQYF.

This sequence joins TRBV27 and TRBJ2-1; 10 bases agree with TRBD1. Per germline, CDR1 MNHEY and CDR2 SMNVEV (reference sequence). The length of the CDR3 is 17 residues. V lost 6 bases to trimming and J lost 6 bases; unmatched junction nucleotides: 14. For the CDR3, the DNA is TGTGCCAGCAGCACTTCCTGGACAGGGGGTTTTGGCAATGAGCAGTTCTTC. It codes for CASSTSWTGGFGNEQFF.

V gene TRBV5-4 combines with J gene TRBJ2-7, with TRBD2 matching 9 bases. V shed 4 bases and J 2 bases; nucleotides not matched to a gene: 1. The CDR3 loop spans 13 amino acids. Germline CDR1 is SGHNT and CDR2 is YYREEE (reference sequence). Written as DNA, the CDR3 is TGTGCCAGCAGCGCGGGGGGGGCCTACGAGCAGTACTTC. It encodes CASSAGGAYEQYF.

This chain uses TRBV3-1 (or the pseudogene TRBV3-2) with TRBJ1-1; D remains unclear. This CDR3 is 13 amino acids long. Germline CDR1 reads LGHDT; CDR2 reads YNNKEL (reference sequence). The V end was cut by 1 base, the J end by 2 bases, with 5 bases between. CDR3 sequence (DNA): TGTGCCAGCAGCCAAGTTTATAACACTGAAGCTTTCTTT. It is translated as CASSQVYNTEAFF.

The rearrangement uses TRBV2 and TRBJ1-1; 8 nucleotides line up with TRBD1. The trim removed 6 bases at V and 5 bases at J, leaving 5 bases unmatched. Germline lookup yields CDR1 SNHLY and CDR2 FYNNEI. The CDR3 extends over 13 amino acids. CDR3 amino acids: CASRTGDGTEAFF. CDR3 nucleotide sequence: TGTGCCAGCAGGACAGGGGATGGGACTGAAGCTTTCTTT.

The chain links TRBV18 to TRBJ2-3; TRBD2 aligns across 8 bases. This CDR3 has 15 amino acids. V shed 3 bases, J shed 6 bases, and the junction held 8 bases outside the gene matches. The germline gives CDR1 KGHSH, CDR2 LQKENI. CDR3 sequence reads: CASSPDGLASDTQYF. CDR3 nucleotide sequence: TGTGCCAGCTCACCGGATGGACTAGCTTCTGATACGCAGTATTTT.

The sample holds a few counts of this clone. The chain recombines TRBV6-5 with TRBJ2-2; D remains unclear. The CDR3 has 15 amino acids. Trimming shortened V by 5 bases and J by 4 bases, and 14 bases separated the two germline ends. Germline values: CDR1 MNHEY, CDR2 SVGAGI. The CDR3 region is CASSTARSSTGELFF. CDR3 nucleotide sequence: TGTGCCAGCAGTACGGCCCGGAGTTCCACCGGGGAGCTGTTTTTT.

The rearrangement joins TRBV12-5 to TRBJ2-2; weak D call: TRBD1 (6 bases). In germline, CDR1 is LGHNT, CDR2 FRNRAP. Trimming pared 6 bases from V and 8 bases from J, leaving 10 bases between. This CDR3 contains 12 residues. The DNA of the CDR3 is TGTGCTAGTGGGGTAGGACAGGGGGAGCTGTTTTTT. As protein: CASGVGQGELFF.

The chain links TRBV5-4 to TRBJ1-1; no definite D call. Between the trimmed V and J ends, which lost 6 bases and 7 bases, there was a span of 10 bases. The CDR3 has 11 amino acids. Germline values: CDR1 SGHNT, CDR2 YYREEE (reference sequence). CDR3 coding DNA: TGTGCCAGCAACCGGGGTGGTGAAGCTTTCTTT. Encoded protein: CASNRGGEAFF.